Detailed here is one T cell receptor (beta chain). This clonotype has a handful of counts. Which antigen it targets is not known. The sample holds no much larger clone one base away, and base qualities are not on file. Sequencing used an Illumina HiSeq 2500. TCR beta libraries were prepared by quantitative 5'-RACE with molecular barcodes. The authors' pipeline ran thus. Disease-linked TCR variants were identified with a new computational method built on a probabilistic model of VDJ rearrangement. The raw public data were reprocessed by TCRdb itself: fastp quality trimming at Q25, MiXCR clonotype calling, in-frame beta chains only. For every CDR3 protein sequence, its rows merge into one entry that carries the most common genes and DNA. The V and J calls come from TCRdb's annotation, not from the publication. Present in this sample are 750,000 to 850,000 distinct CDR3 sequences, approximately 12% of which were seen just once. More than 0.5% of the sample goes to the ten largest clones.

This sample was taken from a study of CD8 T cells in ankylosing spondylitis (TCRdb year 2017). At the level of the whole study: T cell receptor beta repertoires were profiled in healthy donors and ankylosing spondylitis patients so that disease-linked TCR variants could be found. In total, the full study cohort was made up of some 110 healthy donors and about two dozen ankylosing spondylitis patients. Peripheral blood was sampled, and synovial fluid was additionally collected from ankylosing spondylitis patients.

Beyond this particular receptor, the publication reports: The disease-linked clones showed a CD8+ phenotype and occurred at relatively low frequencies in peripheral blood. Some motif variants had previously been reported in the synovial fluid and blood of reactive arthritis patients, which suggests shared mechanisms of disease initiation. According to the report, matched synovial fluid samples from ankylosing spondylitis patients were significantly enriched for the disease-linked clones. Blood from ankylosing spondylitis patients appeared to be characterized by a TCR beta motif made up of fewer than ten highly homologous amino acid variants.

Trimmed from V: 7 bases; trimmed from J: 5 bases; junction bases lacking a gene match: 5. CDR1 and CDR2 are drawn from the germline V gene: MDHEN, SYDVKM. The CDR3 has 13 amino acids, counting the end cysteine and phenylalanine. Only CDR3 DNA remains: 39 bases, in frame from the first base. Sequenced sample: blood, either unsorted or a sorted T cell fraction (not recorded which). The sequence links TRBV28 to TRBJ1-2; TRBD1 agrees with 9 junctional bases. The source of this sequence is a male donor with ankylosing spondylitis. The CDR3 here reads CASTQGAGYGYTF. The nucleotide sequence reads TGTGCCAGCACACAGGGGGCAGGATATGGCTACACCTTC.